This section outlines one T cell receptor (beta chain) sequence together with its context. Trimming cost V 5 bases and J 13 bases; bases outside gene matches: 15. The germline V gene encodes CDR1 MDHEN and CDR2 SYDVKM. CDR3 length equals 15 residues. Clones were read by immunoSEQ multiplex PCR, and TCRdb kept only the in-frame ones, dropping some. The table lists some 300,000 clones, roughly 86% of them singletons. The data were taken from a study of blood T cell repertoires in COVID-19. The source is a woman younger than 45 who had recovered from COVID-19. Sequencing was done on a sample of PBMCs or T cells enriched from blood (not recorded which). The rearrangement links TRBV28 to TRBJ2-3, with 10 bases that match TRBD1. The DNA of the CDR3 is TGTGCCAGCAGTATAGCCGGGACAGGGGAGGATGTTGAGTATTTT. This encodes CASSIAGTGEDVEYF.